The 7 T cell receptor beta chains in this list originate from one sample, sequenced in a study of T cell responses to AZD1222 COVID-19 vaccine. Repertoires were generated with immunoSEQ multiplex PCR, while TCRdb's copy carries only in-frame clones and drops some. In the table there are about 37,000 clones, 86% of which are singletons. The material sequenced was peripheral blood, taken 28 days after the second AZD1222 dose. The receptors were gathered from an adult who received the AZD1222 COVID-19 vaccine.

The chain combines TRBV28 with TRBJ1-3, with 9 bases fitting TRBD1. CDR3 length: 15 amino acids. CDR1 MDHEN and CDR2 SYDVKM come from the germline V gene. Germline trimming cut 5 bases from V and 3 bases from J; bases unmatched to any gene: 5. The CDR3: CASSPGDRDGNTIYF. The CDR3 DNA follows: TGTGCCAGCAGTCCTGGGGACAGGGATGGAAACACCATATATTTT.

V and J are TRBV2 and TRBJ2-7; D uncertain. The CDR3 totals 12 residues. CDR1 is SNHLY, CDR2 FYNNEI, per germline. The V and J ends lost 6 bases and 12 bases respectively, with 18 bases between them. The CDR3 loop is CASSLSTPAGYF. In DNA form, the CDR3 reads TGTGCCAGCAGCCTTTCGACACCCGCTGGGTACTTC.

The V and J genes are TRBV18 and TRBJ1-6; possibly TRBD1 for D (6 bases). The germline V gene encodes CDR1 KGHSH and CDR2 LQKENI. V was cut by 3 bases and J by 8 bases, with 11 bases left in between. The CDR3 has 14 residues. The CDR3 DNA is TGTGCCAGCTCACCCAACCCAGGGGATTCACCCCTCCACTTT. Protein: CASSPNPGDSPLHF.

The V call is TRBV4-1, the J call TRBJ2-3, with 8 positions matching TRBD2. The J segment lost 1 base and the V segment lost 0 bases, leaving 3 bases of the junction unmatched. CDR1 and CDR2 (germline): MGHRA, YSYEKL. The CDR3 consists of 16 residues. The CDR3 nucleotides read TGCGCCAGCAGCCAAGATGGGCGGGGGGGCACAGATACGCAGTATTTT. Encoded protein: CASSQDGRGGTDTQYF.

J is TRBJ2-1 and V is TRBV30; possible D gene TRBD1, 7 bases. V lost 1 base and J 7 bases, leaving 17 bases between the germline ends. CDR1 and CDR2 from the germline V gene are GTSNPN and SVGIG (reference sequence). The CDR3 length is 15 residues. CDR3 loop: CAWSARGTVGNEQFF. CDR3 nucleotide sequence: TGTGCCTGGAGTGCACGGGGGACAGTGGGTAATGAGCAGTTCTTC.

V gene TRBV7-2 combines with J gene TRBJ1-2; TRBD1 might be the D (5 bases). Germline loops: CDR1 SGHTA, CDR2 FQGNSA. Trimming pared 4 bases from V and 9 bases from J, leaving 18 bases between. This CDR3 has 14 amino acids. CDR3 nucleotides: TGTGCCAGCAGCTCGACAAGGGACTCTAAACGCTACACCTTC. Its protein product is CASSSTRDSKRYTF.

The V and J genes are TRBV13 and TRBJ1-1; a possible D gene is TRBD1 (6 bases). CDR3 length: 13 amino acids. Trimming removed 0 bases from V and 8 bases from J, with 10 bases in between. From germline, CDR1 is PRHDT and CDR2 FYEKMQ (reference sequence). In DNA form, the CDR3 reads TGTGCCAGCAGCTTAGGGGGGGACATCGAAGCTTTCTTT. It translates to CASSLGGDIEAFF. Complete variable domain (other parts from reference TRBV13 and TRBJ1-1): AAGVIQSPRHLIKEKRETATLKCYPIPRHDTVYWYQQGPGQDPQFLISFYEKMQSDKGSIPDRFSAQQFSDYHSELNMSSLELGDSALYFCASSLGGDIEAFFGQGTRLTVV.